Listed below are T cell receptor beta chains from one sample, sequenced in a study of T cell repertoires in ileal Crohn's disease. Sequenced by immunoSEQ multiplex PCR; TCRdb stores in-frame clones only, minus some. The sample includes some 28,000 clones, approximately 78% of them seen just once. Sequencing was done on a sample of ileal tissue. Receptors originate from an adult with Crohn's disease. CDR3s include the opening cysteine and the closing phenylalanine or tryptophan. A D gene is named only where the DNA matches it firmly. Expanded clones are given a class, and other clones once, few, many or no size at all.

v_gene	len	d_gene	abundance	j_gene	CDR3nt	CDR3aa
TRBV5-4	16	-	-	TRBJ2-3	TGTGCCAGCAGCTTGGGGCTAGCGACTAGCACAGATACGCAGTATTTT	CASSLGLATSTDTQYF
TRBV10-3	14	TRBD1	-	TRBJ2-7	TGTGCCTCCTGGCGGGGACAGGAGTCCTACGAGCAGTACTTC	CASWRGQESYEQYF
TRBV10-2	14	-	-	TRBJ1-5	TGCGCCAGCATGGGCGTGGGGGGTAATCAGCCCCAACATTTT	CASMGVGGNQPQHF
TRBV5-1	17	TRBD2	-	TRBJ2-4	TGCGCCAGCAGCTTTTCGAGCGGGGGGGCTAGTTCTGGCATTCAGTACTTC	CASSFSSGGASSGIQYF
TRBV5-6	12	-	once	TRBJ2-1	TGTGCCAGCAGCTTTAGTTACGCTGAGCAGTTCTTC	CASSFSYAEQFF
TRBV6-6	16	-	-	TRBJ2-7	TGTGCCAGCAGTTCCATAGCGGCCCCCGATTCCTACGAGCAGTACTTC	CASSSIAAPDSYEQYF
TRBV7-2	13	TRBD2	-	TRBJ2-3	TGTGCCAGCAGCCGGGACTACACAGATACGCAGTATTTT	CASSRDYTDTQYF
TRBV15	12	-	-	TRBJ1-1	TGTGCCACCAGCAGAGATTCGCGTGAAGCTTTCTTT	CATSRDSREAFF
TRBV5-6	16	-	-	TRBJ1-5	TGTGCCAGCAGCTTGGCCGGACAGTCTAGCAATCAGCCCCAGCATTTT	CASSLAGQSSNQPQHF
TRBV7-9	13	TRBD1	-	TRBJ1-3	TGTGCCAGCCGCCCGACAGGGGGAAACACCATATATTTT	CASRPTGGNTIYF
TRBV7-3	15	-	-	TRBJ1-1	TGTGCCAGCAGCTTAACCAGGGAAGGGGACACTGAAGCTTTCTTT	CASSLTREGDTEAFF
TRBV2	13	-	-	TRBJ2-7	TGTGCCAGCATTCGGACAGACTCCTACGAGCAGTACTTC	CASIRTDSYEQYF
TRBV19	16	-	-	TRBJ2-2	TGTGCCAGTAGTACCCAATCGACAGGGAACACCGGGGAGCTGTTTTTT	CASSTQSTGNTGELFF
TRBV7-2	13	TRBD1	-	TRBJ2-5	TGTGCCAGCAGCCGACAGGGGGGGGAGACCCAGTACTTC	CASSRQGGETQYF
TRBV11-2	14	TRBD1	-	TRBJ2-1	TGTGCCAGCACCCAGGGGGCGAGTTACAATGAGCAGTTCTTC	CASTQGASYNEQFF
TRBV12-5	14	-	-	TRBJ2-7	TGTGCTAGTGCCCTCAACAGGCAATCCTACGAGCAGTACTTC	CASALNRQSYEQYF
TRBV5-6	18	TRBD2	-	TRBJ2-7	TGTGCCAGCAGCTTGTCGGTGCCCGGGGGGTATCTTACCTACGAGCAGTACTTC	CASSLSVPGGYLTYEQYF
TRBV9	13	TRBD1	-	TRBJ2-7	TGTGCCAGCAGCCGACAGGGCTCCTACGAGCAGTACTTC	CASSRQGSYEQYF
TRBV7-2	13	TRBD1	few	TRBJ1-1	TGTGCCAGCAGCTTTACCGACAGGGGGCAAGCTTTCTTT	CASSFTDRGQAFF
TRBV19	14	-	-	TRBJ1-4	TGTGCCAGTAGTGCAGGGCTTGGGCATGAAAAACTGTTTTTT	CASSAGLGHEKLFF
TRBV5-1	13	-	few	TRBJ1-4	TGCGCCAGCAGCTCAGGACAGTTTGAAAAACTGTTTTTT	CASSSGQFEKLFF
TRBV15	16	-	-	TRBJ2-5	TGTGCCACCAGCAGAGATGGGGGGATGTACCAAGAGACCCAGTACTTC	CATSRDGGMYQETQYF
TRBV7-9	15	TRBD1	-	TRBJ1-2	TGTGCCAGCAGCCCGCCCGACAGGGTTGGAGGGGGCTACACCTTC	CASSPPDRVGGGYTF
TRBV2	11	TRBD1	-	TRBJ1-1	TGTGCCAGCAGAGTGACAGGGGAGGCTTTCTTT	CASRVTGEAFF
TRBV6-5	15	TRBD1	-	TRBJ1-6	TGTGCCAGCAGCCGAGGGACAGGGCGGGATTCACCCCTCCACTTT	CASSRGTGRDSPLHF
TRBV18	17	-	-	TRBJ2-7	TGTGCCAGCTCGCCAAGATTAGGTGGACGGGGGGCCTCCGAGCAGTACTTC	CASSPRLGGRGASEQYF
TRBV7-2	15	TRBD2	-	TRBJ2-5	TGTGCCAGCAGCTTATTTCTAGCGGGGGGAGAGACCCAGTACTTC	CASSLFLAGGETQYF
TRBV4-1	17	-	-	TRBJ2-7	TGCGCCAGCAGCCAACAGGTCGTGGGCAGCCGCTCCTACGAGCAGTACTTC	CASSQQVVGSRSYEQYF
TRBV7-6	15	-	-	TRBJ1-2	TGTGCCAGCGGCCCCTGGGGGGGGGACGTTGGTGGCTACACCTTC	CASGPWGGDVGGYTF
TRBV5-6	13	-	-	TRBJ1-5	TGTGCCAGCAGCTCCGGGTGGGGCCAGCCCCAGCATTTT	CASSSGWGQPQHF
TRBV9	15	TRBD1	-	TRBJ2-5	TGTGCCAGCAGCGTTTCTGGACAGGTAAAAGAGACCCAGTACTTC	CASSVSGQVKETQYF
TRBV10-2	14	-	once	TRBJ2-3	TGCGCCAGCAGACCGGGACTCAGCACAGATACGCAGTATTTT	CASRPGLSTDTQYF
TRBV5-6	16	TRBD2	-	TRBJ2-1	TGTGCCAGCAGCCTCCGGACTAGCGGGGGGGCAAATGAGCAGTTCTTC	CASSLRTSGGANEQFF
TRBV6-6	15	-	few	TRBJ2-7	TGTGCCAGCAGGACCGGGACTCCCGGTTTCCACGAGCAGTACTTC	CASRTGTPGFHEQYF
TRBV30	15	TRBD2	-	TRBJ2-2	TGTGCCTGGAATAGCATAGCGGGGGGGCTCGGGGAGCTGTTTTTT	CAWNSIAGGLGELFF
TRBV7-6	18	TRBD2	-	TRBJ2-2	TGTGCCAGCAGCTTAGAACACCCGACTAGCGGGGGGGCCGGGGAGCTGTTTTTT	CASSLEHPTSGGAGELFF
TRBV10-3	19	-	-	TRBJ1-2	TGTGCCTCCGTGGGAGGGGACCCTGGGCGACTAGAGTCGATCCGCGGCTACACCTTC	CASVGGDPGRLESIRGYTF
TRBV9	15	TRBD2	-	TRBJ2-1	TGTGCCAGCAGCGTAGACGGACTAGCCTTCGGTGAGCAGTTCTTC	CASSVDGLAFGEQFF
TRBV6-5	14	-	-	TRBJ2-3	TGTGCCAGCACCCCTGGCGGTGGCACAGATACGCAGTATTTT	CASTPGGGTDTQYF
TRBV6-5	14	-	-	TRBJ1-1	TGTGCCAGCAAGAACTGGGCAGGGAACACTGAAGCTTTCTTT	CASKNWAGNTEAFF
TRBV6-6	16	TRBD1	-	TRBJ2-7	TGTGCCAGCAGTTCCCAGGGACAGCTAATCTCCTACGAGCAGTACTTC	CASSSQGQLISYEQYF
TRBV27	14	-	-	TRBJ1-1	TGTGCCAGCAGTTTTTCAGGGCTAAAAACTGAAGCTTTCTTT	CASSFSGLKTEAFF
TRBV19	12	TRBD1	once	TRBJ2-3	TGTGCCAGTAGTATTTCGACAGGGTCGCAGTATTTT	CASSISTGSQYF
TRBV5-8	16	-	medium-sized	TRBJ1-1	TGTGCCAGCAGCTTAAACGGCAGGGTGATGAACACTGAAGCTTTCTTT	CASSLNGRVMNTEAFF
TRBV7-9	16	TRBD2	-	TRBJ2-3	TGTGCCAGCACCCGGGGGGCTAGCGGGGGGAGTGATACGCAGTATTTT	CASTRGASGGSDTQYF
TRBV11-2	11	TRBD1	few	TRBJ1-1	TGTGCCAGTAGATTGGACAGGGAAGTTTTCTTT	CASRLDREVFF
TRBV29-1	13	TRBD1	few	TRBJ1-1	TGCAGCGTTGATGGACAGGGGGATACTGAAGCTTTCTTT	CSVDGQGDTEAFF
TRBV30	14	TRBD1	-	TRBJ1-4	TGTGCCTGGAGTGTGGGACAGGGGAGGGAAAAACTGTTTTTT	CAWSVGQGREKLFF
TRBV5-6	15	TRBD1	-	TRBJ1-4	TGTGCCAGCAGCGCCCGGGACAGGGGGAATGAAAAACTGTTTTTT	CASSARDRGNEKLFF
TRBV6-1	12	-	-	TRBJ2-7	TGTGCCAGCAGTGAATATCCGGGCGAGCAGTACTTC	CASSEYPGEQYF